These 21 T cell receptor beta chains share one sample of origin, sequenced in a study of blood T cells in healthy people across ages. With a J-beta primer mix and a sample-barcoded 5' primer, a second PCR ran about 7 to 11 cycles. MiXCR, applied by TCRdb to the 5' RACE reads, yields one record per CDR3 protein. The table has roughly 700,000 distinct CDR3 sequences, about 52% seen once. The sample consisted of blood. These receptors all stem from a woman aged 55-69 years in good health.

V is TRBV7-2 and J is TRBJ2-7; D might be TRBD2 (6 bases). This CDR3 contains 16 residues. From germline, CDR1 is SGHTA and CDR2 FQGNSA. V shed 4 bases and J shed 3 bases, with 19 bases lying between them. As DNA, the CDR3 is TGTGCCAGCAGCTCCCCCCCCGGAGGGAAGGGCTACGAGCAGTACTTC. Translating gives CASSSPPGGKGYEQYF.

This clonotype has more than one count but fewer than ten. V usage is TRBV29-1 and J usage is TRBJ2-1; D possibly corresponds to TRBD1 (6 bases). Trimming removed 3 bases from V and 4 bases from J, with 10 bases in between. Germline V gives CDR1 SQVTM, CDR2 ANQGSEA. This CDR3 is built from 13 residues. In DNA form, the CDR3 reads TGCAGCGTTGACAGGGGCGGATACAATGAGCAGTTCTTC. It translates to CSVDRGGYNEQFF.

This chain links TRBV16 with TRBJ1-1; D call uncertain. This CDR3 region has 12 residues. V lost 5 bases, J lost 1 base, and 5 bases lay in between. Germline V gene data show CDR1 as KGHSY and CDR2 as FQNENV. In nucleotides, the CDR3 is TGTGCCAGCAGCAAAAGGAACACTGAAGCTTTCTTT. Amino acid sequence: CASSKRNTEAFF.

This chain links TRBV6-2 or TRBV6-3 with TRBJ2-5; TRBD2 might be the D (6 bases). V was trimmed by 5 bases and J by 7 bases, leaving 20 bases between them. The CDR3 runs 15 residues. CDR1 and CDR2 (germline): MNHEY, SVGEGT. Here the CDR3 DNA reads TGTGCCAGCAGTCCCCGGGACTCCCAATGGGGGACCCAGTACTTC. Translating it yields CASSPRDSQWGTQYF.

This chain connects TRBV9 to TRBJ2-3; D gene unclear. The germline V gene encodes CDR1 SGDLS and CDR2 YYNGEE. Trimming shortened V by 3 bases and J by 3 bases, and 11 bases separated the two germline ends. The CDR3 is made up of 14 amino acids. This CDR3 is CASSARSRTDTQYF. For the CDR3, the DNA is TGTGCCAGCAGCGCCAGGTCTAGAACAGATACGCAGTATTTT.

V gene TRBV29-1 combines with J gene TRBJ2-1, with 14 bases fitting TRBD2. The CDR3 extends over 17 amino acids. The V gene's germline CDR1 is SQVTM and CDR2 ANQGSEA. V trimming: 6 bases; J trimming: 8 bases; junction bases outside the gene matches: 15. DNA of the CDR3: TGCAGCGTCCCAAGAATCGTGGGACTAGCGGGAGATGATGAGCAGTTCTTC. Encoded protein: CSVPRIVGLAGDDEQFF.

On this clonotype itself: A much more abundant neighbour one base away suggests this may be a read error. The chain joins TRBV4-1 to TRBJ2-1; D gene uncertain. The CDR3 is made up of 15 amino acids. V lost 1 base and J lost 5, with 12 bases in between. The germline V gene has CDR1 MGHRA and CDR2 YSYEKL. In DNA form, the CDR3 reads TGCGCCAGCAGCCAAGCGGTCGGCAGAAACAATGAGCAGTTCTTC. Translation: CASSQAVGRNNEQFF.

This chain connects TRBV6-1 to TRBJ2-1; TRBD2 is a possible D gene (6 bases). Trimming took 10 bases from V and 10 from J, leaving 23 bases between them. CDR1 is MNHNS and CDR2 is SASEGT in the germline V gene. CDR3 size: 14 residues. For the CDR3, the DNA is TGTGCCACGCCCTACGGGACTTTCAGTAGAGAGCAGTTCTTC. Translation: CATPYGTFSREQFF.

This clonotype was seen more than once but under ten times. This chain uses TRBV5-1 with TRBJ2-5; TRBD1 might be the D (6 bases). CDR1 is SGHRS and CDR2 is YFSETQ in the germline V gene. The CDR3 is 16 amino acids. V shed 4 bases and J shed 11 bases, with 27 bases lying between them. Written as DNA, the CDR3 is TGCGCCAGCAGCCCGCGCCCCGGACTTCAATCAGGGGAGCAGTACTTC. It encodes CASSPRPGLQSGEQYF.

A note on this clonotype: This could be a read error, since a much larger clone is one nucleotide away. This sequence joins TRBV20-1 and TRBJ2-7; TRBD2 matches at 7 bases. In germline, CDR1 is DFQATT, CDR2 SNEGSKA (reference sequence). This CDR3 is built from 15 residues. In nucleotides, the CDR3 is TGCAGTGCTCCACCCGGACTAGAAGAGTCCTACGAGCGGTACTTC. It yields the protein CSAPPGLEESYERYF.

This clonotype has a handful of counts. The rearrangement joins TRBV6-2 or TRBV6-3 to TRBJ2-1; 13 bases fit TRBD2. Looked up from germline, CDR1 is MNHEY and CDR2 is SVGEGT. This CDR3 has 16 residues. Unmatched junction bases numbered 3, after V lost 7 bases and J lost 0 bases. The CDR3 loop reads CASTGLAGASYNEQFF. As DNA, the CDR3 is TGTGCCAGCACCGGACTAGCGGGGGCCTCCTACAATGAGCAGTTCTTC.

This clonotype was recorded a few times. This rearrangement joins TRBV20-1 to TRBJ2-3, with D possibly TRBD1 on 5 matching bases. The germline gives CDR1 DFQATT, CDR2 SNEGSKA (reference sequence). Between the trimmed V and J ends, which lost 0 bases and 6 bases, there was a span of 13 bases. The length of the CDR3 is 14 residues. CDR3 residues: CSARDFQGEDTQYF. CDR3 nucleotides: TGCAGTGCTAGAGATTTTCAGGGTGAGGATACGCAGTATTTT.

For the CDR3, the DNA is TGTGCCAGCTCAAGCTCTTTCGAAGACATTCAGTACTTC. Amino acids: CASSSSFEDIQYF. The rearrangement joins TRBV18 to TRBJ2-7; no clear D. The DNA end is more similar to TRBJ2-4, so the J call may be wrong. This CDR3 comprises 13 residues. The germline V gene encodes CDR1 KGHSH and CDR2 LQKENI.

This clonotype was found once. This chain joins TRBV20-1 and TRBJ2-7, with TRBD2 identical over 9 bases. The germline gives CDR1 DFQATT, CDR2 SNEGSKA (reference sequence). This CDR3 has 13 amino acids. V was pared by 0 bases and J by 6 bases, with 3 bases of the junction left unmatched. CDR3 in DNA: TGCAGTGCTAGAGAGGGACTAGCAGCCGAGCAGTACTTC. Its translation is CSAREGLAAEQYF.

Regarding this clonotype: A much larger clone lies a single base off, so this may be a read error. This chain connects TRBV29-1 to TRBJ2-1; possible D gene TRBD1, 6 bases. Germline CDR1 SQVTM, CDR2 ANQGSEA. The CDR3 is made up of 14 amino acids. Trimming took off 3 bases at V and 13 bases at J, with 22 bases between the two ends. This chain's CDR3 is CSVEFGDTLETQFF. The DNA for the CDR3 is TGCAGCGTTGAGTTTGGGGACACCCTAGAGACCCAGTTCTTC.

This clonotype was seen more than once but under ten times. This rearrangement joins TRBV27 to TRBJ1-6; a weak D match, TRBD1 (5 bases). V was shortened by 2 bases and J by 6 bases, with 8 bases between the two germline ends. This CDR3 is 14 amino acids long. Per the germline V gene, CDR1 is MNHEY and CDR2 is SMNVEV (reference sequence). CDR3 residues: CASSLLGRNSPLHF. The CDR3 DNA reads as TGTGCCAGCAGTTTACTGGGGCGTAATTCACCCCTCCACTTT.

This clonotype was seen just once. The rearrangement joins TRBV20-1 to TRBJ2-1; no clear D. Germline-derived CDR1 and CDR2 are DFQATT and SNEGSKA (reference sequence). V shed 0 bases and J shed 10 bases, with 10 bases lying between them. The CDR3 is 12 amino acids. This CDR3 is CSAREGWREQFF. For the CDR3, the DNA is TGCAGTGCTAGAGAGGGATGGCGGGAGCAGTTCTTC.

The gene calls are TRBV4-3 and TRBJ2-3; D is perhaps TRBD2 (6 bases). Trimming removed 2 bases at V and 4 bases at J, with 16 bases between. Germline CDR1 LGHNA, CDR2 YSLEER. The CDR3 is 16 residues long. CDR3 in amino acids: CASSQYRDFTSDTQYF. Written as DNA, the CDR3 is TGCGCCAGCAGCCAATACCGGGACTTTACCTCAGATACGCAGTATTTT.

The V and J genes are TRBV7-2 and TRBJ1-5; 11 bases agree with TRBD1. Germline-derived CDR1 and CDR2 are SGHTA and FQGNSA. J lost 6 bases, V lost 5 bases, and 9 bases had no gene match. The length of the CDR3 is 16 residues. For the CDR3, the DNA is TGTGCCAGCAGCGTCCCGGGACAGGGGGTCAGTCAGCCCCAGCATTTT. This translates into CASSVPGQGVSQPQHF.

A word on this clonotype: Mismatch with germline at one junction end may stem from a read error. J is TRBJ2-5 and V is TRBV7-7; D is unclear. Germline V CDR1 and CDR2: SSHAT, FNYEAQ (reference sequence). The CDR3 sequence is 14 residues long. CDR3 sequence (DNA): TGTGCTAGCAGCTTAGCAGGACGGTACAATGAGCAGTACTTC. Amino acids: CASSLAGRYNEQYF.

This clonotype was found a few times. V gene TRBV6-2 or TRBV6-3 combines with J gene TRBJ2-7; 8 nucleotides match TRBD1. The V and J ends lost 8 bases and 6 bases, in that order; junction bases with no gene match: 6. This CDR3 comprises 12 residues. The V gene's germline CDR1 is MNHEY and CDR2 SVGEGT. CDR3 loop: CASGQGAFEQYF. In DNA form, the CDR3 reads TGTGCCAGCGGCCAGGGGGCGTTCGAGCAGTACTTC.